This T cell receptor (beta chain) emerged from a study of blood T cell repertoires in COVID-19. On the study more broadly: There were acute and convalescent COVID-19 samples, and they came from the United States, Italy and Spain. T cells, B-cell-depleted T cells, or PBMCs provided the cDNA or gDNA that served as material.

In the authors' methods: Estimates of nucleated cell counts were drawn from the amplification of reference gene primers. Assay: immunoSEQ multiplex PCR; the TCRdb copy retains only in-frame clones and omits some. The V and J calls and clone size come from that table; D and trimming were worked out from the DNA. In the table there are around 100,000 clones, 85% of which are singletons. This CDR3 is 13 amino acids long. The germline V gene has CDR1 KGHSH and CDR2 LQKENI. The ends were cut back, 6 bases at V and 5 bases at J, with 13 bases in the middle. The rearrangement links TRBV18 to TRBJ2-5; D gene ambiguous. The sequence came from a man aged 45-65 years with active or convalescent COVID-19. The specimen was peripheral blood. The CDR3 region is CASSLPPRETQYF. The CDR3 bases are TGTGCCAGCTCTCTGCCACCGCGCGAGACCCAGTACTTC.